This T cell receptor beta chain was documented in a study of OX40 agonist ivuxolimab in advanced cancers. Sequenced by immunoSEQ multiplex PCR; TCRdb stores in-frame clones only, minus some. The sample lists 20,000 to 25,000 clones, 70% to 90% seen once, with roughly 30% in the top ten. Germline V CDR1 and CDR2: SGHKS, YYEKEE (reference sequence). CDR3 length: 14 residues. V was trimmed by 4 bases and J by 2 bases, leaving 13 bases between them. This clonotype was sampled from an adult with an advanced solid tumor such as melanoma, head and neck, liver or kidney cancer. This chain joins TRBV5-5 and TRBJ2-7; no firm D call. The input for sequencing was CD4+ or CD8+ T cells sorted from blood, taken in a trial of the OX40 agonist ivuxolimab. The CDR3 sequence is CASSDRTNPYEQYF. The CDR3 DNA follows: TGTGCCAGCAGCGACCGAACTAACCCCTACGAGCAGTACTTC.